The 20 T cell receptor beta chains below were found in one sample sequenced in a study of T cells in Graves' hyperthyroidism and ophthalmopathy. Amplified TCR beta CDR3 regions came from RNA transcripts. The HTBI set primed first-round TCR CDR3 RT-PCR. A single record per CDR3 protein comes from TCRdb applying MiXCR to the multiplex PCR reads. Among 500,000 to 750,000 distinct CDR3 sequences listed, around 46% were seen once. Sequencing input: peripheral blood or thyroid tissue (not recorded which). Receptors were obtained from a woman aged 18-30 years with Graves' hyperthyroidism.

V and J are TRBV24-1 and TRBJ1-6; D gene ambiguous. The germline CDR1 and CDR2 sequences are KGHDR and SFDVKD. V lost 5 bases and J 13 bases, leaving 17 bases between the germline ends. This CDR3 is built from 14 residues. Written as DNA, the CDR3 is TGTGCCACCAGTGTGTCAGGACCAAATCAGCCCCTCCACTTT. It codes for CATSVSGPNQPLHF.

Many counts were recorded for this clonotype. The rearrangement uses TRBV20-1 and TRBJ2-2; maybe TRBD2 (6 bases). Deletions cut 2 bases from V and 5 bases from J, with 21 bases between. The CDR3 is 17 residues long. CDR1 is DFQATT, CDR2 SNEGSKA, per germline (reference sequence). CDR3 residues: CSARQDRKFGGTGELFF. CDR3 DNA sequence: TGCAGTGCTAGACAGGACCGCAAGTTTGGAGGGACCGGGGAGCTGTTTTTT.

The chain joins TRBV20-1 to TRBJ2-7; possibly TRBD1 or TRBD2 for D (5 bases each). V lost 4 bases to trimming and J lost 2 bases, with 15 bases between them. This CDR3 region has 14 residues. In germline, CDR1 is DFQATT, CDR2 SNEGSKA (reference sequence). In DNA, the CDR3 is TGCAGTGCTATCTGGTTTGGGACCCCCTACGAGCAGTACTTC. This encodes CSAIWFGTPYEQYF.

Of note for this clonotype: The final CDR3 position lacks the conserved phenylalanine or tryptophan, pointing to a likely read error. The DNA is omitted, as the CDR3 cannot be located on it reliably, and the CDR3 follows TCRdb's listing. This chain joins TRBV12-3 or TRBV12-4 and TRBJ1-4. 10 amino acids form the CDR3, both terminal residues included. The CDR3 loop is CASSLGRGGS.

The rearrangement links TRBV27 to TRBJ1-6, with a possible D match to TRBD1 (6 bases). This CDR3 is 15 amino acids long. Germline V gene data show CDR1 as MNHEY and CDR2 as SMNVEV (reference sequence). Trimming left V 6 bases short and J 9 bases short, with 18 bases between. CDR3 residues: CASRGSQGVSSPLHF. In DNA form, the CDR3 reads TGTGCCAGCAGGGGTTCACAGGGCGTCAGTTCACCCCTCCACTTT.

A word on this clonotype: Compared with germline, one end of the junction differs, possibly owing to a read error. The chain is built from TRBV7-3 and TRBJ2-2; TRBD1 agrees at 7 bases. There are 14 residues in the CDR3. Germline CDR1 and CDR2: SGHTA and FQGTGA. The CDR3 loop reads CASSLDRVSRGAVF. The CDR3 nucleotides are TGTGCCAGCAGCTTAGACAGGGTGAGCCGGGGAGCTGTTTTT.

The V gene is TRBV15, the J gene TRBJ1-2; D is ambiguous. The CDR3 has 13 amino acids. V was shortened by 0 bases and J by 12 bases, with 14 bases between the two germline ends. Germline V lookup: CDR1 LNHNV, CDR2 YYDKDF (reference sequence). CDR3 DNA sequence: TGTGCCACCAGCAGAGATGGGAGGCCTGGAAACACCTTC. Protein sequence: CATSRDGRPGNTF.

A few counts support this clonotype. V usage is TRBV2 and J usage is TRBJ2-3; D is unresolved. V lost 6 bases and J 7 bases, leaving 14 bases between the germline ends. CDR1 SNHLY and CDR2 FYNNEI come from the germline V gene. The CDR3 is made up of 13 amino acids. CDR3 region: CASSSSPPNTQYF. CDR3 DNA: TGTGCCAGCAGCTCGAGCCCCCCCAATACGCAGTATTTT.

This clonotype was observed at least ten times. The chain is built from TRBV12-3 or TRBV12-4 and TRBJ1-6; D unresolved. CDR3 size: 12 residues. Trimming stripped 2 bases from V and 8 bases from J, with 4 bases between. The CDR3, as DNA: TGTGCCAGCAGTTTAATGGATTCACCCCTCCACTTT. Translated: CASSLMDSPLHF.

With respect to this clonotype: A much larger clone sits a single nucleotide away, making a read error possible. This CDR3 is missing its conserved last phenylalanine or tryptophan, likely due to a read error. The chain joins TRBV5-6 to TRBJ1-2; no definite D call. CDR1 is SGHDT and CDR2 is YYEEEE in the germline V gene. The CDR3 contains 16 residues. CDR3 loop: CANSFFDASRRYGYTS. The DNA of the CDR3 is TGTGCCAACAGCTTTTTTGACGCGAGCAGGCGCTATGGCTACACCTCC.

The chain carries TRBV2 and TRBJ1-5; maybe TRBD1 (6 bases). The germline CDR1 and CDR2 sequences are SNHLY and FYNNEI. The CDR3 runs to 12 residues. Between the trimmed V and J ends, which lost 7 bases and 5 bases, there was a span of 9 bases. CDR3 nucleotide sequence: TGTGCCAGCAAAGACAGGTATCAGCCCCAGCATTTT. It specifies CASKDRYQPQHF.

Many counts were recorded for this clonotype. The rearrangement joins TRBV4-1 to TRBJ2-7; D not certain. Germline V gives CDR1 MGHRA, CDR2 YSYEKL. Trimming pared 8 bases from V and 0 bases from J, leaving 14 bases between. The CDR3 totals 14 residues. The CDR3 DNA reads TGCGCCAGCGCCCTCGGCCCCTTCTCCTACGAGCAGTACTTC. This sequence encodes CASALGPFSYEQYF.

Details on this clonotype: Its ends do not fully match the called genes, so a read error is possible. The rearrangement joins TRBV7-7 to TRBJ1-2; 8 nucleotides agree with TRBD1. CDR3 size: 15 residues. Germline loops: CDR1 SSHAT, CDR2 FNYEAQ (reference sequence). For the CDR3, the DNA is TGCGCCAGCAGCCAGGACGACAGGGGAGACCATGGCTACACCTTC. Protein product: CASSQDDRGDHGYTF.

The V and J genes are TRBV2 and TRBJ1-2; TRBD1 matches at 11 bases. CDR1 and CDR2 (germline): SNHLY, FYNNEI. The CDR3 sequence is 14 residues long. J was trimmed by 6 bases and V by 6 bases; bases with no gene match: 6. The CDR3 region has the DNA TGTGCCAGCAGGCGGACAGGGGGCGTTCATGGCTACACCTTC. This gives the protein CASRRTGGVHGYTF.

There are many counts of this clonotype. The chain has TRBV7-2 and TRBJ2-7, with D tentatively TRBD2 (5 bases). The germline V gene encodes CDR1 SGHTA and CDR2 FQGNSA. V shed 5 bases and J shed 2 bases, with 22 bases lying between them. The CDR3 loop spans 17 amino acids. CDR3 loop: CASSPTLGEGTPYEQYF. Written as DNA, the CDR3 is TGTGCCAGCAGCCCCACTCTCGGAGAGGGAACCCCCTACGAGCAGTACTTC.

This clonotype was recorded at least ten times. This rearrangement joins TRBV19 to TRBJ1-1, with D possibly TRBD1 on 6 matching bases. CDR3 length: 13 residues. Trimming removed 7 bases at V and 4 bases at J, with 13 bases between. The germline gives CDR1 LNHDA, CDR2 SQIVND (reference sequence). CDR3 sequence (DNA): TGTGCCAGTAAAACCACAGGGACCACTGAAGCTTTCTTT. As protein: CASKTTGTTEAFF.

Concerning this clonotype: This may arise from a read error, as a much more abundant clone is one base away. The genes are TRBV7-6 and TRBJ1-3; 7 nucleotides align to TRBD1. Germline-derived CDR1 and CDR2 are SGHVS and FNYEAQ. The CDR3 sequence is 16 residues long. CDR3 DNA: TGTGCCAGCAGCTTGGACAGGTTATACTCTGGAAACACCGTATATTTT. It yields the protein CASSLDRLYSGNTVYF.

The table lists this clonotype with many counts. This chain joins TRBV10-3 and TRBJ2-5, with unresolved D. The CDR3 totals 15 residues. Germline CDR1 and CDR2: ENHRY and SYGVKD. With 0 bases removed from V and 1 base from J, the gap between germline ends came to 9 bases. CDR3: CAISESSTSQETQYF. The CDR3 nucleotides are TGTGCCATCAGTGAGTCGAGCACCTCCCAAGAGACCCAGTACTTC.

The chain links TRBV19 to TRBJ2-7; 8 positions agree with TRBD1. This CDR3 region has 14 residues. J was trimmed by 12 bases and V by 9 bases; bases with no gene match: 19. Per the germline V gene, CDR1 is LNHDA and CDR2 is SQIVND (reference sequence). CDR3 DNA: TGTGCCAGAAAGTCAGGGGGCGGGAATCCGCCCAGGTACTTC. As protein: CARKSGGGNPPRYF.

J is TRBJ1-5 and V is TRBV5-5, with a possible D match to TRBD1 (5 bases). The germline CDR1 and CDR2 sequences are SGHKS and YYEKEE (reference sequence). The CDR3 sequence is 14 residues long. The V and J ends lost 4 bases and 7 bases respectively, with 15 bases between them. CDR3 sequence reads: CASSGGVGGQPQHF. CDR3 coding DNA: TGTGCCAGCAGCGGGGGGGTGGGAGGCCAGCCCCAGCATTTT.